Shown below are 30 T cell receptor beta chains from a single sample sequenced in a study of T cell repertoires in cytomegalovirus infection. No antigens are known for them. TCRdb recomputed calls from the reads with MiXCR, one row per CDR3 protein. This table holds approximately 910,000 distinct CDR3 sequences, 31% found once. The material was cultured CD8+ T cells from PBMCs, obtained from culture after CMV antigen stimulation. These receptors all stem from a human donor in good health (CMV status not recorded). Some clones in this sample may be carry-over from other donors' samples.

In its sample, this clonotype was seen a few times. The chain carries TRBV2 and TRBJ2-3, with TRBD2 matching over 12 bases. The CDR3 contains 17 residues. Germline V lookup: CDR1 SNHLY, CDR2 FYNNEI. V trimming: 1 base; J trimming: 4 bases; junction bases outside the gene matches: 6. The CDR3 sequence is CASSEVRTSGIADTQYF. CDR3 DNA: TGTGCCAGCAGTGAAGTTAGGACTAGCGGGATCGCAGATACGCAGTATTTT.

This clonotype appeared many times. CDR3 sequence: CASSFRTGHNEQFF. The CDR3 nucleotides are TGTGCCAGCAGCTTCAGGACAGGGCACAATGAGCAGTTCTTC. This chain connects TRBV7-6 to TRBJ2-1, with 8 bases that match TRBD1. The CDR3 sequence is 14 residues long. V was pared by 3 bases and J by 5 bases, with 3 bases of the junction left unmatched. The germline CDR1 and CDR2 sequences are SGHVS and FNYEAQ.

The CDR3 nucleotides are TGTGCCAGCAGTTACGTGGGTAGGGAGACCCAGTACTTC. It yields the protein CASSYVGRETQYF. The V and J genes are TRBV6-6 and TRBJ2-5; D is uncertain. V lost 2 bases to trimming and J lost 5 bases, with 9 bases between them. This CDR3 comprises 13 residues. CDR1 MNHNY and CDR2 SVGAGI come from the germline V gene (reference sequence).

This clonotype was counted a few times. The chain employs TRBV7-6 and TRBJ1-3, with D possibly being TRBD1 (5 bases). This CDR3 region has 16 residues. V was pared by 5 bases and J by 4 bases, with 18 bases between. Germline lookup yields CDR1 SGHVS and CDR2 FNYEAQ. Written as DNA, the CDR3 is TGTGCCAGCAGCCCCCTCGCAGGGTCGCACGGAAACACCATATATTTT. Its translation is CASSPLAGSHGNTIYF.

This clonotype was counted only a few times. The chain combines TRBV19 with TRBJ2-2; 11 bases match TRBD1. The V segment lost 7 bases and the J segment 7 bases; nucleotides outside the gene matches: 14. The CDR3 contains 17 residues. Germline V lookup: CDR1 LNHDA, CDR2 SQIVND (reference sequence). The CDR3 nucleotides are TGTGCCAGTACCCGGACAGGGGGCGAAGAGTTAAGCGGGGAGCTGTTTTTT. Residues: CASTRTGGEELSGELFF. Drawing the rest from reference TRBV19 and TRBJ2-2, the complete variable domain is DGGITQSPKYLFRKEGQNVTLSCEQNLNHDAMYWYRQDPGQGLRLIYYSQIVNDFQKGDIAEGYSVSREKKESFPLTVTSAQKNPTAFYLCASTRTGGEELSGELFFGEGSRLTVL.

This clonotype was picked up a small number of times. The chain uses TRBV15 and TRBJ1-2; the D is unclear. Germline V gene sequence: CDR1 LNHNV, CDR2 YYDKDF (reference sequence). With 0 bases removed from V and 4 bases from J, the gap between germline ends came to 15 bases. The CDR3 is 16 residues long. CDR3 loop: CATSRDLTPDVYGYTF. The CDR3 coding sequence is TGTGCCACCAGCAGAGATTTAACCCCGGACGTCTATGGCTACACCTTC.

This clonotype was detected a few times. The chain couples TRBV27 to TRBJ2-7, with D tentatively TRBD1 (6 bases). The germline V and J ends were trimmed by 4 bases and 5 bases, with 15 bases remaining between them. CDR1 is MNHEY and CDR2 is SMNVEV in the germline V gene (reference sequence). This CDR3 comprises 14 residues. The CDR3 protein is CASSWGQGRNEQYF. As DNA, the CDR3 is TGTGCCAGCAGTTGGGGGCAGGGGAGAAACGAGCAGTACTTC.

The V call is TRBV10-2, the J call TRBJ2-3; D may be TRBD1 or TRBD2 (5 bases each). The CDR3 length is 14 residues. V was pared by 10 bases and J by 0 bases, with 14 bases between. Per the germline V gene, CDR1 is WSHSY and CDR2 is SAAADI. The CDR3 is CATLGTESTDTQYF. CDR3 nucleotide sequence: TGCGCCACCCTTGGGACGGAGAGCACAGATACGCAGTATTTT.

This clonotype has only a few counts. V gene TRBV19 combines with J gene TRBJ2-7; no definite D call. There are 13 residues in the CDR3. With 5 bases removed from V and 2 bases from J, the gap between germline ends came to 10 bases. The germline gives CDR1 LNHDA, CDR2 SQIVND (reference sequence). Written as DNA, the CDR3 is TGTGCCAGTAGTTACGGCCGTCCCTACGAGCAGTACTTC. This encodes CASSYGRPYEQYF.

This clonotype was seen only a few times. The V and J genes are TRBV4-2 and TRBJ2-3, with D hard to call. CDR3 length equals 15 residues. Germline assignment: CDR1 LGHNA and CDR2 YNFKEQ. The V and J ends lost 0 bases and 4 bases respectively, with 11 bases between them. CDR3 loop: CASSQDGGSPDTQYF. CDR3 in DNA: TGTGCCAGCAGCCAAGATGGTGGCAGCCCAGATACGCAGTATTTT.

This clonotype was observed at least ten times. The CDR3 loop reads CASSLVAREAVPYEQYF. CDR3 bases: TGTGCCAGCAGTTTAGTTGCCCGGGAGGCAGTTCCCTACGAGCAGTACTTC. This chain uses TRBV12-3 or TRBV12-4 with TRBJ2-7; 7 bases are a match to TRBD2. V trimming: 1 base; J trimming: 2 bases; junction bases outside the gene matches: 11. The CDR3 is made up of 17 amino acids.

Comments on this clonotype: Mismatch with germline at one junction end may stem from a read error. The V and J genes are TRBV19 and TRBJ2-1; the D gene could be TRBD1 or TRBD2 (5 bases each). The CDR3 totals 13 residues. Germline CDR1 LNHDA, CDR2 SQIVND (reference sequence). This CDR3 is CVSSRDLYNEQFF. CDR3 bases: TGTGTCAGTAGTAGGGACCTTTACAATGAGCAGTTCTTC.

The chain uses TRBV7-6 and TRBJ1-1, with D unresolved. The CDR3 has 13 residues. CDR1 and CDR2 (germline): SGHVS, FNYEAQ. V gave up 5 bases and J gave up 1 base, with 8 bases separating them. The CDR3: CASSNGPNTEAFF. The DNA for the CDR3 is TGTGCCAGCAGCAACGGCCCGAACACTGAAGCTTTCTTT.

The chain couples TRBV4-1 to TRBJ1-5; D gene uncertain. In germline, CDR1 is MGHRA, CDR2 YSYEKL. Trimming cost V 0 bases and J 6 bases, with 12 bases left between them. The length of the CDR3 is 15 residues. CDR3 in amino acids: CASSQDEGYGQPQHF. CDR3 sequence (DNA): TGCGCCAGCAGCCAAGACGAGGGATACGGTCAGCCCCAGCATTTT.

V and J are TRBV29-1 and TRBJ2-5; the D is unclear. Looked up from germline, CDR1 is SQVTM and CDR2 is ANQGSEA. This CDR3 is built from 10 residues. Between the trimmed V and J ends, which lost 4 bases and 5 bases, there was a span of 5 bases. CDR3 region: CSVAWETQYF. The CDR3 DNA reads as TGCAGCGTTGCATGGGAGACCCAGTACTTC.

The genes are TRBV5-4 and TRBJ1-5; D perhaps matches TRBD1 (5 bases). The germline V and J ends were trimmed by 3 bases and 9 bases, with 13 bases remaining between them. There are 13 residues in the CDR3. Germline CDR1 reads SGHNT; CDR2 reads YYREEE (reference sequence). Here the CDR3 DNA reads TGTGCCAGCAGCTCTGGGGCCCAGGGGCCCCAGCATTTT. It specifies CASSSGAQGPQHF.

This clonotype was picked up a small number of times. This rearrangement joins TRBV7-9 to TRBJ2-7, with D tentatively TRBD1 (6 bases). This CDR3 has 15 residues. V shed 5 bases and J shed 2 bases, with 16 bases lying between them. Germline CDR1 SEHNR, CDR2 FQNEAQ (reference sequence). CDR3 loop: CASSQGKHGTYEQYF. CDR3 nucleotides: TGTGCCAGCAGCCAGGGGAAACACGGGACCTACGAGCAGTACTTC.

The CDR3 nucleotides read TGTGCCAGCCGCGAATTAGCGGGGGGCCCCTACGAGCAGTACGTC. This gives the protein CASRELAGGPYEQYV. The J gene is TRBJ2-7, the V gene TRBV5-6, with 10 bases fitting TRBD2. Germline V gives CDR1 SGHDT, CDR2 YYEEEE. J was trimmed by 2 bases and V by 7 bases; bases with no gene match: 9. This CDR3 is 15 amino acids long.

This clonotype showed up just a few times. V and J are TRBV12-3 or TRBV12-4 and TRBJ1-5; D gene uncertain. This CDR3 spans 17 amino acids. V was clipped by 3 bases and J by 3 bases, with 18 bases between them. The CDR3 nucleotides are TGTGCCAGCAGTTTCGAGCCTAGGCAGCTAATCAATCAGCCCCAGCATTTT. Protein sequence: CASSFEPRQLINQPQHF.

This clonotype was observed many times. J is TRBJ2-7 and V is TRBV6-5; possibly TRBD1 for D (5 bases). V was cut by 4 bases and J by 2 bases, with 9 bases left in between. Looked up from germline, CDR1 is MNHEY and CDR2 is SVGAGI. The CDR3 sequence is 13 residues long. This CDR3 is CASSSGATYEQYF. The CDR3 DNA follows: TGTGCCAGCAGTTCTGGGGCCACCTACGAGCAGTACTTC.

Many counts were recorded for this clonotype. The V and J genes are TRBV29-1 and TRBJ2-1, with D perhaps TRBD2 (6 bases). Germline V gives CDR1 SQVTM, CDR2 ANQGSEA. The V and J ends lost 3 bases and 8 bases respectively, with 8 bases between them. The CDR3 totals 11 residues. In nucleotides, the CDR3 is TGCAGCGTTGATGGGACTTATGAGCAGTTCTTC. It is translated as CSVDGTYEQFF.

A note on this clonotype: This may come from a read error, since a much larger clone is one base off. The gene calls are TRBV19 and TRBJ1-4; D is undetermined. The germline V gene encodes CDR1 LNHDA and CDR2 SQIVND (reference sequence). The CDR3 is made up of 10 amino acids. This chain's CDR3 is CVSRPDQLFF. The CDR3 bases are TGTGTCAGTAGACCGGACCAACTGTTTTTT.

The chain uses TRBV7-6 and TRBJ1-5, with D unresolved. CDR1 is SGHVS and CDR2 is FNYEAQ in the germline V gene. Deletions cut 1 base from V and 5 bases from J, with 18 bases between. The CDR3 loop spans 17 amino acids. The DNA for the CDR3 is TGTGCCAGCAGCTTAGGACGGGCAGTAAGGTCGTATCAGCCCCAGCATTTT. It encodes CASSLGRAVRSYQPQHF.

This sequence joins TRBV29-1 and TRBJ1-2; 10 bases align to TRBD1. Trimming took 6 bases from V and 4 from J; bases not matched to a gene: 11. The CDR3 is made up of 15 amino acids. Germline V gene lookup returns CDR1 SQVTM and CDR2 ANQGSEA. The CDR3 sequence: CSVEPGTGDFYGYTF. The CDR3 nucleotides are TGCAGCGTCGAACCCGGGACAGGGGATTTCTATGGCTACACCTTC.

The chain links TRBV28 to TRBJ2-4; 15 bases line up with TRBD2. CDR3 size: 18 residues. After removal of 2 bases from V and 3 bases from J, the junction contained 5 bases not matched to a gene. CDR1 and CDR2 (germline): MDHEN, SYDVKM. This chain's CDR3 is CASSLGTSGGQSKNIQYF. CDR3 DNA sequence: TGTGCCAGCAGTTTAGGGACTAGCGGGGGGCAGAGCAAAAACATTCAGTACTTC.

This rearrangement joins TRBV27 to TRBJ1-1; D may be TRBD1 (5 bases). V shed 10 bases and J shed 0 bases, with 15 bases lying between them. This CDR3 is 14 amino acids long. The germline V gene encodes CDR1 MNHEY and CDR2 SMNVEV (reference sequence). CDR3 residues: CATCCGRVNTEAFF. As DNA, the CDR3 is TGTGCCACCTGCTGTGGCAGGGTGAACACTGAAGCTTTCTTT.

The chain recombines TRBV7-9 with TRBJ2-7; no clear D gene. Trimming cost V 3 bases and J 6 bases, with 9 bases left between them. Germline V lookup: CDR1 SEHNR, CDR2 FQNEAQ (reference sequence). This CDR3 is 12 amino acids long. The CDR3 coding sequence is TGTGCCAGCAGCTTCTCAACAGTCGAGCAGTACTTC. Its translation: CASSFSTVEQYF.

The gene calls are TRBV6-1 and TRBJ1-1, with D maybe TRBD1 (5 bases). The germline V and J ends were trimmed by 4 bases and 5 bases, with 14 bases remaining between them. Germline V gene sequence: CDR1 MNHNS, CDR2 SASEGT. This CDR3 region has 14 residues. The CDR3 region is CASSAFRRGTEAFF. The CDR3 DNA follows: TGTGCCAGCAGTGCCTTCCGTCGGGGGACTGAAGCTTTCTTT.

In this sample, this clonotype turned up many times. This rearrangement joins TRBV7-6 to TRBJ2-5; D remains unclear. Trimming shortened V by 0 bases and J by 3 bases, and 8 bases separated the two germline ends. Germline V gene sequence: CDR1 SGHVS, CDR2 FNYEAQ. The CDR3 runs 14 residues. The CDR3 nucleotides are TGTGCCAGCAGCTTAGCGCGAGGTGAAGAGACCCAGTACTTC. Translated, it gives CASSLARGEETQYF.

The chain carries TRBV29-1 and TRBJ2-7, with 8 positions matching TRBD2. Trimming took 7 bases from V and 0 from J; bases not matched to a gene: 5. Germline V gene data show CDR1 as SQVTM and CDR2 as ANQGSEA. CDR3 length: 13 residues. This CDR3 is CSAVLAVSYEQYF. In DNA, the CDR3 is TGCAGCGCTGTACTAGCGGTCTCCTACGAGCAGTACTTC.